Listed below are T cell receptor beta chains from one sample, sequenced in a study of T cells in Graves' hyperthyroidism and ophthalmopathy. Each CDR3 protein is one row after TCRdb ran MiXCR on the multiplex PCR reads. The sample records about 350,000 distinct CDR3 sequences, around 13% being singletons. Sequenced sample: blood. The receptors were gathered from a woman between 25 and 40 years old with Graves' hyperthyroidism. CDR3s include the opening cysteine and the closing phenylalanine or tryptophan. D genes are given only for firm matches. Where a row states a size, it is once, few, many or the class of an expanded clone; other rows omit it.

17	-	TRBD2	TRBJ2-2	TRBV30	CAWRRVAGGLMTGELFF	TGTGCCTGGCGTAGAGTAGCGGGAGGCCTGATGACCGGGGAGCTGTTTTTT
15	many	TRBD2	TRBJ2-3	TRBV2	CASSTVAGGADTQYF	TGTGCCAGCAGTACCGTAGCGGGAGGGGCGGATACGCAGTATTTT
15	many	-	TRBJ2-5	TRBV10-3	CALPIQKRVGETQYF	TGTGCCTTGCCCATCCAAAAGAGGGTCGGAGAGACCCAGTACTTC
19	many	TRBD1	TRBJ2-1	TRBV14	CASSQEWDSDLNTYNEQFF	TGTGCCAGCAGCCAAGAGTGGGACAGCGACCTTAACACCTACAATGAGCAGTTCTTC
10	-	-	TRBJ2-2	TRBV4-3	CASGGGELFF	TGCGCCAGCGGGGGCGGGGAGCTGTTTTTT
14	-	-	TRBJ1-1	TRBV30	CAWVPMGANTEAFF	TGTGCCTGGGTACCCATGGGGGCGAACACTGAAGCTTTCTTT
14	many	-	TRBJ2-7	TRBV28	CASSLRGGSYEQYF	TGTGCCAGCAGTTTAAGGGGGGGCTCCTACGAGCAGTACTTC
16	few	-	TRBJ1-4	TRBV3-1	CASSQVRRSVVEKLFF	TGTGCCAGCAGCCAAGTCCGGCGCAGCGTGGTAGAAAAACTGTTTTTT
14	many	TRBD1	TRBJ1-5	TRBV27	CASSGRGVGQPQHF	TGTGCCAGCAGTGGCAGGGGGGTCGGCCAGCCCCAGCATTTT
12	few	-	TRBJ2-2	TRBV28	CASRRATGELFF	TGTGCCAGCAGGCGAGCCACCGGGGAGCTGTTTTTT
14	many	-	TRBJ1-4	TRBV19	CASQTLSAGEKLFF	TGTGCCAGTCAAACGCTATCGGCTGGCGAAAAACTGTTTTTT
16	-	TRBD1	TRBJ2-7	TRBV19	CASSTLGTGGSYEQYF	TGTGCCAGTAGTACCCTGGGGACAGGGGGTAGCTACGAGCAGTACTTC
15	many	TRBD2	TRBJ2-7	TRBV2	CASTKLLAGTYEQYF	TGTGCCAGCACGAAGTTGCTAGCGGGAACGTACGAGCAGTACTTC
16	few	-	TRBJ2-5	TRBV11-2	CASSLKKASLLETQYF	TGTGCCAGCAGCTTAAAGAAGGCCTCCCTCCTCGAGACCCAGTACTTC
17	many	TRBD2	TRBJ2-3	TRBV7-3	CASSGATSGSYSDTQYF	TGTGCCAGCAGCGGAGCGACTAGCGGGAGCTACTCAGATACGCAGTATTTT
12	many	-	TRBJ1-1	TRBV19	CASGEMNTEAFF	TGTGCCAGTGGAGAAATGAACACTGAAGCTTTCTTT
15	-	-	TRBJ2-2	TRBV10-3	CAISELTQNTGELFF	TGTGCCATCAGTGAGTTGACTCAGAACACCGGGGAGCTGTTTTTT
14	few	-	TRBJ2-7	TRBV15	CATSRDARNYEQYF	TGTGCCACCAGCAGAGATGCCAGGAACTACGAGCAGTACTTC
16	few	-	TRBJ1-1	TRBV19	CASSLISGVLITEAFF	TGTGCCAGTAGTTTAATTTCAGGGGTGTTGATCACTGAAGCTTTCTTT
13	-	-	TRBJ1-1	TRBV4-1	CASSQTGIGVAFF	TGCGCCAGCAGCCAAACAGGGATCGGCGTAGCTTTCTTT
15	-	-	TRBJ2-3	TRBV6-1	CASSPTPARTDTQYF	TGTGCCAGCAGCCCTACCCCGGCGCGCACAGATACGCAGTATTTT
14	-	TRBD2	TRBJ2-1	TRBV18	CASSLGTSKNEQFF	TGTGCCAGCTCACTTGGGACTAGCAAGAATGAGCAGTTCTTC
15	many	-	TRBJ1-5	TRBV12-3/TRBV12-4	CASSFDRSSNQPQHF	TGTGCCAGCAGTTTCGACAGGAGTAGCAATCAGCCCCAGCATTTT
14	few	TRBD2	TRBJ2-1	TRBV10-3	CAISVGAGGNEQFF	TGTGCCATCAGTGTAGGAGCGGGAGGTAATGAGCAGTTCTTC
15	-	-	TRBJ2-5	TRBV5-1	CASSADQDRKETQYF	TGCGCCAGCAGCGCCGACCAGGACCGAAAAGAGACCCAGTACTTC
13	many	-	TRBJ2-7	TRBV28	CASSTGVSDEQYF	TGTGCCAGCAGCACCGGGGTCTCGGACGAGCAGTACTTC
12	many	-	TRBJ2-7	TRBV11-2	CASSPTSSEQYF	TGTGCCAGCAGCCCAACTAGCTCCGAGCAGTACTTC
18	many	TRBD1	TRBJ2-1	TRBV24-1	CATSDLPWQGAAYNEQFF	TGTGCCACCAGTGATTTGCCTTGGCAGGGGGCTGCCTACAATGAGCAGTTCTTC
15	many	-	TRBJ1-4	TRBV19	CASRRAQEANEKLFF	TGTGCCAGTCGGAGAGCCCAGGAGGCTAATGAAAAACTGTTTTTT
15	-	TRBD2	TRBJ2-1	TRBV6-9	CASRLTSGAYNEQFF	TGTGCCAGCAGATTAACTAGCGGAGCTTACAATGAGCAGTTCTTC
14	many	TRBD2	TRBJ2-1	TRBV5-1	CASQPSGTHNEQFF	TGCGCCAGCCAACCTAGCGGGACCCACAATGAGCAGTTCTTC
15	-	-	TRBJ1-2	TRBV7-9	CASSFQKAEFYGYTF	TGTGCCAGCAGCTTCCAAAAGGCCGAGTTCTATGGCTACACCTTC
11	-	TRBD2	TRBJ2-5	TRBV28	CAAGVGETQYF	TGTGCCGCGGGGGTAGGGGAGACCCAGTACTTC
13	many	-	TRBJ2-7	TRBV11-2	CASSLDPGDEQYF	TGTGCCAGCAGCTTAGATCCGGGGGACGAGCAGTACTTC